A selection of T cell receptor beta chains follows, all from one sample in a study of human T cells and chemical hapten exposure. TCRdb independently ran MiXCR on the RACE reads; one entry per CDR3 protein. The sample includes 75,000 to 95,000 distinct CDR3 sequences, roughly 10% seen only once; the top ten take about 3.7%. The sample here was whole blood, taken in connection with sensitization to the hapten diphenylcyclopropenone (DPC). These receptors all stem from a woman aged 55 to 70 with alopecia areata. Some clones in this sample may be carry-over from other donors' samples. CDR3s include the opening cysteine and the closing phenylalanine or tryptophan.

V: TRBV29-1; J: TRBJ1-2; CDR3: CSVEDPGQKRGYGYTF
V: TRBV14; J: TRBJ2-7; CDR3: CASSLLGGTGAYEQYF
V: TRBV7-2; J: TRBJ2-6; CDR3: CASSLARGGANVLTF
V: TRBV10-3; J: TRBJ2-7; CDR3: CAINTGGPSYEQYF
V: TRBV3-1; J: TRBJ2-1; CDR3: CASSQNYNEQFF
V: TRBV27; J: TRBJ2-7; CDR3: CASTRQGSYEQYF
V: TRBV10-1; J: TRBJ1-5; CDR3: CASSSQLNQPQHF
V: TRBV20-1; J: TRBJ2-5; CDR3: CSARTSTQETQYF
V: TRBV11-2; J: TRBJ1-5; CDR3: CASSLADTHQPQHF
V: TRBV30; J: TRBJ2-5; CDR3: CAWRGIETQYF
V: TRBV18; J: TRBJ2-7; CDR3: CASSRRDREDEQYF
V: TRBV10-3; J: TRBJ2-5; CDR3: CAISGGTGKETQYF
V: TRBV7-9; J: TRBJ2-7; CDR3: CASSPGQVLTYEQYF
V: TRBV7-9; J: TRBJ1-1; CDR3: CASSYGTDEAFF
V: TRBV7-9; J: TRBJ1-5; CDR3: CASSLSDRSNQPQHF
V: TRBV10-3; J: TRBJ1-1; CDR3: CAISEVTTGTEAFF
V: TRBV7-3; J: TRBJ1-6; CDR3: CASSLRQDSPLHF
V: TRBV29-1; J: TRBJ1-3; CDR3: CSVRRVSSGNTIYF